This T cell receptor beta chain was recovered during a study of T cell clones after liver transplantation. The method was immunoSEQ multiplex PCR; TCRdb's version includes in-frame clones alone and lacks a portion of them. The sample has over 55,000 clones; 70% to 80% are singletons. This clone showed up just a few times. The CDR3 loop spans 15 amino acids. In germline, CDR1 is MNHNS, CDR2 SASEGT. V was pared by 0 bases and J by 8 bases, with 15 bases between. The material was CD4+ T cells from blood, obtained at the approximately 16-month timepoint. This chain uses TRBV6-1 with TRBJ2-3; tentatively, D is TRBD1 (5 bases). The TCR originated in a human patient who received a liver transplant. Some T cells may be the graft donor's. DNA for the CDR3: TGTGCCAGCAGTGAAGCCCGGACACCCCTTAGTACGCAGTATTTT. It yields the protein CASSEARTPLSTQYF.